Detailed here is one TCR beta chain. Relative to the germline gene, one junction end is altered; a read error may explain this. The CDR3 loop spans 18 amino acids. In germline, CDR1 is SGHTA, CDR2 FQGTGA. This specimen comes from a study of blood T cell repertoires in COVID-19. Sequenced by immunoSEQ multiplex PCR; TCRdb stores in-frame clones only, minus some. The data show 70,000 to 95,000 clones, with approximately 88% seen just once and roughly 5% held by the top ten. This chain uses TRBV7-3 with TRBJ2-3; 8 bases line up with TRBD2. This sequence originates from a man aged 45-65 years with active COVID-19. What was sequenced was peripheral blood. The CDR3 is CASSLTPRRGGGTDTQYF. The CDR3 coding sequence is TGTGCCAGCAGCCTAACCCCCCGACGGGGGGGCGGCACAGATACGCAGTATTTT.